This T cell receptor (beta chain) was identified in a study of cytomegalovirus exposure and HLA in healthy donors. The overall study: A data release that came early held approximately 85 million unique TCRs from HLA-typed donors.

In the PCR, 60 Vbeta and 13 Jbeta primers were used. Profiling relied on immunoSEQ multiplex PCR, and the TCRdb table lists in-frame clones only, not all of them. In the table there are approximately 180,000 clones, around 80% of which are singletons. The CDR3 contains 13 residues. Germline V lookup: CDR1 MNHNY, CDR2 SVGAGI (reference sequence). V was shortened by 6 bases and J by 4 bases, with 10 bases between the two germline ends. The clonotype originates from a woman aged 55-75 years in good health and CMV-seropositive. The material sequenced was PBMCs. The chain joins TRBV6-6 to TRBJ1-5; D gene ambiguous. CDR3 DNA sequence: TGTGCCAGCAGCCCCGAACTAAATCAGCCCCAGCATTTT. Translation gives CASSPELNQPQHF.